This TCR beta chain was captured in a study of T cell responses to AZD1222 COVID-19 vaccine. Profiled with immunoSEQ multiplex PCR; TCRdb holds only in-frame clones, not every one. The sample lists 100,000 or so clones, approximately 89% occurring once. As concerns this clone: Its cognate antigen is unknown.

Pooled together were second doses at about 4 or about 12 weeks. With 2 bases removed from V and 4 bases from J, the gap between germline ends came to 11 bases. The CDR3 length is 14 residues. Germline V gives CDR1 MGHRA, CDR2 YSYEKL. Study-wide findings and caveats: Just six AZD1222 recipients were seropositive at baseline.

The sequencing used peripheral blood, collected 28 days after the second AZD1222 dose. This TCR was sampled from an adult who received the AZD1222 COVID-19 vaccine. V usage is TRBV4-1 and J usage is TRBJ1-1; no clear D gene. CDR3 protein: CASSQQKEGTEAFF. In DNA form, the CDR3 reads TGCGCCAGCAGCCAACAGAAGGAGGGCACTGAAGCTTTCTTT.